The clone carrying this T cell receptor beta chain occurred many times. The data were obtained in a study of molecular identifiers for immune sequencing clone quantification. Each CDR3 protein is one row after TCRdb ran MiXCR on the PCR reads. The sample includes more than 450,000 distinct CDR3 sequences, around 21% seen only once; the top ten take 0.7% to 0.95%. The trim removed 2 bases at V and 4 bases at J, leaving 2 bases unmatched. The length of the CDR3 is 13 residues. CDR1 DFQATT and CDR2 SNEGSKA come from the germline V gene (reference sequence). The V gene is TRBV20-1, the J gene TRBJ2-7, with 10 bases identical to TRBD2. The sequence was obtained from a human donor in good health. Some libraries in this study had Jurkat cell RNA spiked in. Sequencing was performed on naive CD8+ T cells from blood, with Jurkat cell RNA spiked in. Subset defined: FACS-sorted CD8+CD4-CCR7+CD45RA+ naive T cells. The CDR3 DNA follows: TGCAGTGCTAGACTAGCGGGAGTTTACGAGCAGTACTTC. Its protein is CSARLAGVYEQYF.